Listed here are 10 T cell receptor beta chains from one sample, sequenced in a study of T cells in Graves' hyperthyroidism and ophthalmopathy. Amplified TCR beta CDR3 regions derived from RNA transcripts. HTBI primers were employed in a first-round RT-PCR of the TCR CDR3. TCRdb re-analysed the multiplex PCR reads in MiXCR, keeping a single row per CDR3 protein. The sample carries about 600,000 distinct CDR3 sequences, 16% recorded once. The sample consisted of blood. The receptors shown here come from a woman aged 35 to 49 with Graves' ophthalmopathy.

A note on this clonotype: Being one base from a much bigger clone, this may be a read error. It is likely a read error, because the conserved phenylalanine at the end of the CDR3 is missing. The rearrangement joins TRBV6-4 to TRBJ1-1; D is unclear. The V end was cut by 8 bases, the J end by 7 bases, with 8 bases between. This CDR3 has 10 residues. Germline V gene data show CDR1 as MRHNA and CDR2 as SNTAGT. CDR3 nucleotide sequence: TGTGCCAGCTGGGAAGGTGAAGCTTTCCTT. Protein product: CASWEGEAFL.

In its sample, this clonotype was seen a few times. The chain combines TRBV18 with TRBJ2-2; possible D gene TRBD1, 5 bases. In germline, CDR1 is KGHSH, CDR2 LQKENI. CDR3 size: 16 residues. Between the trimmed V and J ends, which lost 1 base and 1 base, there was a span of 10 bases. The CDR3 nucleotides are TGTGCCAGCTCACCACAGCGTCAGGGGAACACCGGGGAGCTGTTTTTT. It specifies CASSPQRQGNTGELFF.

The rearrangement links TRBV6-1 to TRBJ1-3; the D gene is possibly TRBD1 (6 bases). V lost 10 bases to trimming and J lost 2 bases, with 24 bases between them. The CDR3 is 17 amino acids. Germline CDR1 MNHNS, CDR2 SASEGT. The CDR3 sequence is CAIARGSYIAAGNTIYF. The CDR3 nucleotides are TGTGCCATCGCGAGGGGGTCGTATATTGCTGCTGGAAACACCATATATTTT.

The chain is built from TRBV27 and TRBJ1-2; D remains unclear. Germline values: CDR1 MNHEY, CDR2 SMNVEV (reference sequence). The CDR3 extends over 13 amino acids. V was trimmed by 8 bases and J by 4 bases, leaving 14 bases between them. CDR3 in amino acids: CASSLREGYGYTF. The CDR3 nucleotides read TGTGCCAGCTCCCTGAGGGAGGGCTATGGCTACACCTTC.

This clonotype has at least ten counts. The V call is TRBV5-1, the J call TRBJ1-5, with D unresolved. Trimming stripped 7 bases from V and 9 bases from J, with 17 bases between. The CDR3 covers 13 residues. Germline V gene sequence: CDR1 SGHRS, CDR2 YFSETQ. DNA of the CDR3: TGCGCCAGCCGTGGGCAGGAAGACGGGCCCCAGCATTTT. This encodes CASRGQEDGPQHF.

V gene TRBV29-1 combines with J gene TRBJ1-4; no clear D. Trimming shortened V by 0 bases and J by 7 bases, and 9 bases separated the two germline ends. The CDR3 runs to 13 residues. The germline V gene has CDR1 SQVTM and CDR2 ANQGSEA. The CDR3: CSVEDHGPEKLFF. DNA for the CDR3: TGCAGCGTTGAAGATCATGGGCCTGAAAAACTGTTTTTT. Full variable domain (rest looked up from reference TRBV29-1 and TRBJ1-4): SAVISQKPSRDICQRGTSLTIQCQVDSQVTMMFWYRQQPGQSLTLIATANQGSEATYESGFVIDKFPISRPNLTFSTLTVSNMSPEDSSIYLCSVEDHGPEKLFFGSGTQLSVL.

This clonotype has a count of ten or more. In DNA, the CDR3 is TGTGCCAGCAGTTTATACAGATGGGAGACCCAGTACTTC. Protein product: CASSLYRWETQYF. The chain employs TRBV12-3 or TRBV12-4 and TRBJ2-5; no firm D call. V lost 2 bases and J 5 bases, leaving 9 bases between the germline ends. The CDR3 sequence is 13 residues long.

This chain links TRBV20-1 with TRBJ2-6; D remains ambiguous. The CDR3 has 15 amino acids. From germline, CDR1 is DFQATT and CDR2 SNEGSKA (reference sequence). The V end lost 1 base, the J end lost 2 bases, and 9 bases lay between the germline ends. The CDR3 sequence: CSARGGVAGANVLTF. In DNA form, the CDR3 reads TGCAGTGCTAGAGGAGGAGTTGCTGGGGCCAACGTCCTGACTTTC.

This clonotype was detected ten times or more. The V gene is TRBV11-2, the J gene TRBJ2-4; 9 bases line up with TRBD1. The CDR3 extends over 12 amino acids. The V and J ends lost 5 bases and 8 bases, in that order; junction bases with no gene match: 1. From germline, CDR1 is SGHAT and CDR2 FQNNGV. CDR3 protein: CASSRDRDIQYF. Here the CDR3 DNA reads TGTGCCAGCAGCCGGGACAGGGACATTCAGTACTTC.

This clonotype was counted ten times or more. The chain uses TRBV2 and TRBJ1-2, with D uncertain. The CDR3 spans 14 residues. Trimming stripped 3 bases from V and 0 bases from J, with 8 bases between. Germline V gene sequence: CDR1 SNHLY, CDR2 FYNNEI. In DNA, the CDR3 is TGTGCCAGCAGTGAGGGTCGGCCTAACTATGGCTACACCTTC. Amino acid sequence: CASSEGRPNYGYTF.